Following are 27 T cell receptor beta chains from one sample sequenced in a study of blood T cells in healthy people across ages. The use of a sample-barcoded 5' primer and a J-beta primer mix characterized a second PCR of about 7 to 12 cycles. TCRdb redid the calling of the 5' RACE reads with MiXCR, one entry per CDR3 protein. The sample yields 600,000 to 850,000 distinct CDR3 sequences, 43% seen once. The specimen was blood. These receptors were taken from a woman in her fifties or sixties in good health.

The chain carries TRBV20-1 and TRBJ2-7, with D tentatively TRBD1 or TRBD2 (5 bases each). CDR1 and CDR2 (germline): DFQATT, SNEGSKA (reference sequence). V was clipped by 4 bases and J by 0 bases, with 19 bases between them. The CDR3 has 16 residues. Here the CDR3 DNA reads TGCAGTGCTACAGGGACGGTACGGGGAAGCTCCTACGAGCAGTACTTC. Translated, it gives CSATGTVRGSSYEQYF.

This clonotype was counted only a few times. This rearrangement joins TRBV5-1 to TRBJ2-3, with 7 bases aligning to TRBD2. Germline CDR1 SGHRS, CDR2 YFSETQ. The ends lost 0 bases at V and 2 bases at J; junction bases unmatched: 3. The length of the CDR3 is 15 residues. The CDR3 loop is CASSLGSGDTDTQYF. The CDR3 DNA is TGCGCCAGCAGCTTGGGCAGCGGGGACACAGATACGCAGTATTTT.

The genes are TRBV15 and TRBJ2-3; 12 bases are shared with TRBD2. The germline V gene has CDR1 LNHNV and CDR2 YYDKDF (reference sequence). With 3 bases clipped from V and 2 bases from J, the junction kept 3 bases outside the gene matches. This CDR3 has 16 amino acids. The CDR3 loop is CATSRGTSGYTDTQYF. CDR3 nucleotides: TGTGCCACCAGCAGGGGGACTAGCGGGTACACAGATACGCAGTATTTT.

This clonotype was detected only a few times. The rearrangement joins TRBV20-1 to TRBJ2-1, with 10 bases that match TRBD2. The CDR3 loop spans 14 amino acids. Germline V gene data show CDR1 as DFQATT and CDR2 as SNEGSKA (reference sequence). The V segment lost 6 bases and the J segment 4 bases; nucleotides outside the gene matches: 6. Here the CDR3 reads CSALGLATYNEQFF. The CDR3 DNA reads TGCAGTGCCCTGGGACTAGCGACTTACAATGAGCAGTTCTTC.

A word on this clonotype: The junction departs from the called germline gene at one end, perhaps through a read error. The chain uses TRBV20-1 and TRBJ1-2; tentatively, D is TRBD1 (6 bases). Looked up from germline, CDR1 is DFQATT and CDR2 is SNEGSKA (reference sequence). The CDR3 is made up of 13 amino acids. The CDR3 protein is CSARRDTDYGHTF. The CDR3 DNA reads as TGCAGTGCCAGGCGGGACACCGACTATGGCCACACCTTC.

The gene calls are TRBV20-1 and TRBJ2-7, with D hard to call. V lost 7 bases and J lost 0, with 7 bases in between. CDR3 length: 11 amino acids. CDR1 is DFQATT and CDR2 is SNEGSKA in the germline V gene (reference sequence). In nucleotides, the CDR3 is TGCAGTGGGCTCCTCTCCTACGAGCAGTACTTC. Translating gives CSGLLSYEQYF.

The chain links TRBV5-1 to TRBJ2-1; D remains unclear. Germline V gene data show CDR1 as SGHRS and CDR2 as YFSETQ. The CDR3 loop spans 15 amino acids. Trimming cost V 0 bases and J 1 base, with 8 bases left between them. CDR3 loop: CASSLDSLSYNEQFF. In nucleotides, the CDR3 is TGCGCCAGCAGCTTGGACAGCTTATCCTACAATGAGCAGTTCTTC.

The rearrangement joins TRBV7-9 to TRBJ2-1; D may be TRBD1 (6 bases). The CDR3 contains 15 residues. V dropped 3 bases and J dropped 0 bases, with 9 bases sitting between them. The germline gives CDR1 SEHNR, CDR2 FQNEAQ (reference sequence). The CDR3 is CASSFGTPSYNEQFF. The CDR3 DNA reads TGTGCCAGCAGCTTCGGGACACCCTCCTACAATGAGCAGTTCTTC.

V gene TRBV7-9 combines with J gene TRBJ2-5; TRBD1 aligns across 7 bases. With the DNA end fitting TRBJ2-7 better, the J assignment may be wrong. From germline, CDR1 is SEHNR and CDR2 FQNEAQ (reference sequence). CDR3 length: 17 residues. As DNA, the CDR3 is TGTGCCAGCAGCTCAGAGGGGTTGAGACAGGGTTTCTACGAGCAGTACTTC. Protein sequence: CASSSEGLRQGFYEQYF.

A single count supports this clonotype. The genes are TRBV7-9 and TRBJ1-4, with D possibly TRBD1 on 5 matching bases. The CDR3 consists of 14 residues. The V end was cut by 5 bases, the J end by 7 bases, with 14 bases between. The V gene's germline CDR1 is SEHNR and CDR2 FQNEAQ (reference sequence). In DNA, the CDR3 is TGTGCCAGCAGCCCTCAGGGAGTTGGTGAAAAACTGTTTTTT. Translated, it gives CASSPQGVGEKLFF.

CDR3 loop: CASSLSSPRELFF. The CDR3 bases are TGTGCCAGCAGCTTAAGCTCTCCCCGGGAGCTGTTTTTT. The chain links TRBV13 to TRBJ2-2; D not resolved. Germline CDR1 reads PRHDT; CDR2 reads FYEKMQ (reference sequence). The CDR3 contains 13 residues. With 2 bases removed from V and 9 bases from J, the gap between germline ends came to 10 bases.

The chain's CDR3 is CSAFSGFAEQYF. The CDR3 DNA sequence: TGCAGCGCCTTTTCAGGGTTTGCCGAGCAGTACTTC. The gene calls are TRBV29-1 and TRBJ2-5; maybe TRBD1 (5 bases). The J call may be mistaken, given a closer DNA end match to TRBJ2-7. Germline V gene sequence: CDR1 SQVTM, CDR2 ANQGSEA. The CDR3 covers 12 residues.

The rearrangement links TRBV2 to TRBJ2-5; 7 bases agree with TRBD2. Germline V gene sequence: CDR1 SNHLY, CDR2 FYNNEI. Germline trimming cut 3 bases from V and 4 bases from J; bases unmatched to any gene: 5. The CDR3 is made up of 14 amino acids. In DNA, the CDR3 is TGTGCCAGCAGTGACCCAACGGGGGGAGAGACCCAGTACTTC. This codes for CASSDPTGGETQYF.

The chain links TRBV5-5 to TRBJ1-5, with D perhaps TRBD1 (5 bases). Germline V gene data show CDR1 as SGHKS and CDR2 as YYEKEE (reference sequence). Trimming left V 4 bases short and J 4 bases short, with 15 bases between. The CDR3 consists of 15 residues. The CDR3 DNA is TGTGCCAGCAGCCTACCGGGACTGGGAAATCAGCCCCAGCATTTT. It yields the protein CASSLPGLGNQPQHF. Full variable domain (missing parts from reference TRBV5-5 and TRBJ1-5): DAGVTQSPTHLIKTRGQQVTLRCSPISGHKSVSWYQQVLGQGPQFIFQYYEKEERGRGNFPDRFSARQFPNYSSELNVNALLLGDSALYLCASSLPGLGNQPQHFGDGTRLSIL.

The J gene is TRBJ2-2, the V gene TRBV20-1; unclear D gene. The ends were cut back, 1 base at V and 7 bases at J, with 4 bases in the middle. This CDR3 comprises 11 residues. Germline V gene lookup returns CDR1 DFQATT and CDR2 SNEGSKA (reference sequence). CDR3 in DNA: TGCAGTGCTAGAGTAGGCGGGGAGCTGTTTTTT. It codes for CSARVGGELFF.

This chain connects TRBV7-8 to TRBJ1-2; tentative D call: TRBD1 (5 bases). This CDR3 comprises 15 residues. The V and J ends lost 5 bases and 6 bases respectively, with 19 bases between them. CDR1 is SGHVS and CDR2 is FQNEAQ in the germline V gene. Here the CDR3 DNA reads TGTGCCAGCAGCGCCCCCCGGCGGGGGTTTGATGGCTACACCTTC. Residues: CASSAPRRGFDGYTF.

The rearrangement joins TRBV30 to TRBJ1-4; 7 nucleotides match TRBD1. After removal of 6 bases from V and 0 bases from J, the junction contained 4 bases not matched to a gene. The germline V gene has CDR1 GTSNPN and CDR2 SVGIG (reference sequence). The CDR3 is 14 amino acids. Here the CDR3 reads CACRDSATNEKLFF. The CDR3 nucleotides are TGTGCCTGCCGGGACAGTGCAACTAATGAAAAACTGTTTTTT.

Notes on this clonotype: A read error may account for a junction end that differs from germline. The genes are TRBV20-1 and TRBJ2-3, with D possibly TRBD1 on 6 matching bases. CDR1 and CDR2 (germline): DFQATT, SNEGSKA (reference sequence). This CDR3 comprises 16 residues. As DNA, the CDR3 is TGCAGTGCTAGCCGCAACCCGGGACACTTTCCAGATGCGCAGTATTTT. This translates into CSASRNPGHFPDAQYF.

The chain's CDR3 is CASSPSGTSGVVGELFF. CDR3 DNA: TGTGCCAGCAGCCCGAGTGGGACTAGCGGGGTGGTCGGGGAGCTGTTTTTT. The V and J genes are TRBV9 and TRBJ2-2; the match to TRBD2 covers 13 bases. The trim removed 4 bases at V and 7 bases at J, leaving 10 bases unmatched. There are 17 residues in the CDR3. Germline V CDR1 and CDR2: SGDLS, YYNGEE.

In this sample, this clonotype turned up a few times. The rearrangement links TRBV10-3 to TRBJ2-5, with 10 bases aligning to TRBD2. Gene TRBJ2-7 matches the end of the DNA better, so the J call may be wrong. CDR3 length: 14 residues. Looked up from germline, CDR1 is ENHRY and CDR2 is SYGVKD. The DNA of the CDR3 is TGTGCCATCAGTTCCCTAGCGGGAGAATACGAGCAGTACTTC. It codes for CAISSLAGEYEQYF.

The V gene is TRBV5-8, the J gene TRBJ1-2; D not resolved. Deletions cut 0 bases from V and 10 bases from J, with 10 bases between. Per the germline V gene, CDR1 is SGHTS and CDR2 is YDEGEE. The CDR3 spans 12 residues. The CDR3 nucleotides read TGTGCCAGCAGCTTGGATAGGCTGGACTACACCTTC. Translation gives CASSLDRLDYTF.

The chain is built from TRBV5-5 and TRBJ1-2; TRBD1 is a possible D gene (5 bases). The V gene lost 4 bases and the J gene lost 4 bases, with 14 bases spanning the gap. CDR1 is SGHKS and CDR2 is YYEKEE in the germline V gene (reference sequence). There are 14 residues in the CDR3. CDR3 DNA: TGTGCCAGCAGCGTGGGGACTGCCTCCTATGGCTACACCTTC. It translates to CASSVGTASYGYTF.

This clonotype was counted a few times. The chain couples TRBV13 to TRBJ1-4, with unresolved D. The germline gives CDR1 PRHDT, CDR2 FYEKMQ (reference sequence). Between the trimmed V and J ends, which lost 1 base and 7 bases, there was a span of 4 bases. This CDR3 has 12 amino acids. CDR3 residues: CASSLVGEKLFF. Written as DNA, the CDR3 is TGTGCCAGCAGCTTAGTGGGTGAAAAACTGTTTTTT.

J is TRBJ2-3 and V is TRBV11-2; a possible D gene is TRBD2 (6 bases). This CDR3 is 15 amino acids long. The V end was cut by 5 bases, the J end by 0 bases, with 12 bases between. Per germline, CDR1 SGHAT and CDR2 FQNNGV. CDR3 region: CASSALGLSTDTQYF. Here the CDR3 DNA reads TGTGCCAGCAGCGCTTTGGGACTCAGCACAGATACGCAGTATTTT. The whole variable domain, filled in from reference TRBV11-2 and TRBJ2-3, reads EAGVAQSPRYKIIEKRQSVAFWCNPISGHATLYWYQQILGQGPKLLIQFQNNGVVDDSQLPKDRFSAERLKGVDSTLKIQPAKLEDSAVYLCASSALGLSTDTQYFGPGTRLTVL.

CDR3 amino acids: CASSSKWGDIRGTDTQYF. CDR3 DNA: TGTGCCAGCAGTTCAAAGTGGGGGGACATACGAGGCACAGATACGCAGTATTTT. This rearrangement joins TRBV6-2 or TRBV6-3 to TRBJ2-3, with D perhaps matching TRBD1 or TRBD2 (6 bases each). This CDR3 is built from 18 residues. The V and J ends lost 4 bases and 1 base respectively, with 21 bases between them. Germline V CDR1 and CDR2: MNHEY, SVGEGT.

This clonotype was seen only a few times. The rearrangement joins TRBV6-5 to TRBJ2-7; no reliable D call. This CDR3 region has 16 residues. Trimming took 0 bases from V and 0 from J, leaving 12 bases between them. Germline loops: CDR1 MNHEY, CDR2 SVGAGI. The CDR3 loop reads CASSYSETLSSYEQYF. In DNA form, the CDR3 reads TGTGCCAGCAGTTACTCTGAGACACTGAGCTCCTACGAGCAGTACTTC.

V gene TRBV3-1 combines with J gene TRBJ2-1; D is perhaps TRBD2 (6 bases). This CDR3 is 17 amino acids long. Trimming removed 0 bases from V and 6 bases from J, with 18 bases in between. From germline, CDR1 is LGHDT and CDR2 YNNKEL (reference sequence). The CDR3 loop is CASSQDSGSARINEQFF. Written as DNA, the CDR3 is TGTGCCAGCAGCCAAGATAGCGGTAGCGCGAGGATCAATGAGCAGTTCTTC.